These 16 T cell receptor beta chains were sequenced from one sample in a study of T cell responses to AZD1222 COVID-19 vaccine. Measured with immunoSEQ multiplex PCR; TCRdb has only the in-frame clones, and not every one. In the table there are around 140,000 clones, more than 70% of which are singletons. Sequenced material: peripheral blood, taken 28 days after the second AZD1222 dose. The origin of the receptors is an adult who received the AZD1222 COVID-19 vaccine.

J is TRBJ2-1 and V is TRBV7-9, with 11 bases that match TRBD2. Germline lookup yields CDR1 SEHNR and CDR2 FQNEAQ (reference sequence). The CDR3 covers 21 residues. V dropped 5 bases and J dropped 0; count of bases not matched to a gene: 18. CDR3 loop: CASSKTLAGARFRSSYNEQFF. The CDR3 bases are TGTGCCAGCAGCAAAACACTAGCGGGAGCTCGATTTCGAAGCTCCTACAATGAGCAGTTCTTC.

This rearrangement joins TRBV28 to TRBJ1-2; 8 bases are shared with TRBD1. Germline assignment: CDR1 MDHEN and CDR2 SYDVKM. This CDR3 region has 15 residues. With 7 bases clipped from V and 9 bases from J, the junction kept 16 bases outside the gene matches. CDR3 sequence reads: CASTSIGQGPSRYTF. CDR3 nucleotide sequence: TGTGCCAGCACCTCCATTGGACAGGGCCCATCGCGCTACACCTTC.

The chain employs TRBV13 and TRBJ2-7; 7 nucleotides align to TRBD1. This CDR3 has 15 amino acids. Germline V lookup: CDR1 PRHDT, CDR2 FYEKMQ (reference sequence). Trimming at V came to 4 bases and at J to 2 bases, leaving 8 bases not matched to a gene. CDR3 DNA: TGTGCCAGCAGCTCCCCCGGGACAGTCCCCTACGAGCAGTACTTC. Its protein product is CASSSPGTVPYEQYF.

This clone has just one count. V and J are TRBV6-2 or TRBV6-3 and TRBJ2-7; the D call may be TRBD1 or TRBD2 (5 bases each). The V end lost 0 bases, the J end lost 0 bases, and 9 bases lay between the germline ends. The germline V gene has CDR1 MNHEY and CDR2 SVGEGT. The CDR3 contains 15 residues. The CDR3 coding sequence is TGTGCCAGCAGTTACTCGCTGGGGGACTCCTACGAGCAGTACTTC. It specifies CASSYSLGDSYEQYF.

This clone was seen only a few times. The chain links TRBV5-4 to TRBJ1-2; 7 positions agree with TRBD1. The CDR3 spans 14 residues. Germline V gene lookup returns CDR1 SGHNT and CDR2 YYREEE (reference sequence). The ends lost 2 bases at V and 7 bases at J; junction bases unmatched: 8. The CDR3 nucleotides are TGTGCCAGCAGCTTAACCGGGCACAGGGGTGGCTACACCTTC. Translating it yields CASSLTGHRGGYTF.

Sample share makes this clone medium-sized. V is TRBV29-1 and J is TRBJ1-3; perhaps TRBD1 as D (5 bases). Germline CDR1 and CDR2: SQVTM and ANQGSEA. Trimming took 7 bases from V and 0 from J, leaving 7 bases between them. This CDR3 is 12 amino acids long. CDR3 region: CSGGSSGNTIYF. The CDR3 bases are TGCAGCGGGGGGAGCTCTGGAAACACCATATATTTT.

The genes are TRBV11-2 and TRBJ2-3; TRBD1 might be the D (5 bases). V lost 6 bases and J 1 base, leaving 14 bases between the germline ends. Looked up from germline, CDR1 is SGHAT and CDR2 is FQNNGV. This CDR3 region has 15 residues. The CDR3 sequence: CASRSYRKRTDTQYF. CDR3 nucleotides: TGTGCCAGCAGATCTTACAGGAAACGCACAGATACGCAGTATTTT.

The genes are TRBV2 and TRBJ2-3; D is perhaps TRBD1 (6 bases). V was pared by 5 bases and J by 6 bases, with 27 bases between. There are 18 residues in the CDR3. Germline V gene data show CDR1 as SNHLY and CDR2 as FYNNEI. CDR3 DNA sequence: TGTGCCAGCAGTTCACCCGAGAATAGGGGGACAATTATGGATACGCAGTATTTT. This gives the protein CASSSPENRGTIMDTQYF.

The chain links TRBV30 to TRBJ1-2; D remains ambiguous. V lost 3 bases and J lost 8, with 19 bases in between. This CDR3 is built from 14 residues. The germline V gene encodes CDR1 GTSNPN and CDR2 SVGIG (reference sequence). CDR3 region: CAWSPGSLAGGYTF. Written as DNA, the CDR3 is TGTGCCTGGAGCCCAGGATCTCTGGCGGGCGGCTACACCTTC. The whole variable domain, filled in from reference TRBV30 and TRBJ1-2, reads SQTIHQWPATLVQPVGSPLSLECTVEGTSNPNLYWYRQAAGRGLQLLFYSVGIGQISSEVPQNLSASRPQDRQFILSSKKLLLSDSGFYLCAWSPGSLAGGYTFGSGTRLTVV.

This clone occurred once. CDR3 sequence: CASTTAFMNTEAFF. CDR3 DNA: TGTGCCAGTACGACAGCCTTTATGAACACTGAAGCTTTCTTT. The V call is TRBV19, the J call TRBJ1-1, with D possibly TRBD1 on 5 matching bases. The CDR3 extends over 14 amino acids. V was pared by 7 bases and J by 0 bases, with 12 bases between. CDR1 is LNHDA, CDR2 SQIVND, per germline (reference sequence).

V is TRBV30 and J is TRBJ1-2; possible D gene TRBD1, 6 bases. V gave up 0 bases and J gave up 1 base, with 24 bases separating them. The CDR3 extends over 19 amino acids. Germline V gene sequence: CDR1 GTSNPN, CDR2 SVGIG (reference sequence). CDR3 bases: TGTGCCTGGAGTGTTAAGGCTTGGACCGTTGGGGGCTATAACTATGGCTACACCTTC. Translated: CAWSVKAWTVGGYNYGYTF.

This clone was picked up one time. The CDR3 spells CSVEDLELVGSTDTQYF. CDR3 DNA sequence: TGCAGCGTTGAAGACTTAGAGTTGGTCGGGTCCACAGATACGCAGTATTTT. This rearrangement joins TRBV29-1 to TRBJ2-3; D is ambiguous. Per the germline V gene, CDR1 is SQVTM and CDR2 is ANQGSEA. Trimming cost V 0 bases and J 2 bases, with 18 bases left between them. This CDR3 comprises 17 residues.

J is TRBJ2-1 and V is TRBV11-2; 13 bases map to TRBD2. With V trimmed by 0 bases and J by 9 bases, 5 bases remained unmatched. CDR1 is SGHAT and CDR2 is FQNNGV in the germline V gene. This CDR3 spans 16 amino acids. CDR3: CASSLELAGGPGEQFF. CDR3 coding DNA: TGTGCCAGCAGCTTAGAACTAGCGGGAGGGCCAGGTGAGCAGTTCTTC.

The chain recombines TRBV28 with TRBJ2-5, with no clear D. Germline loops: CDR1 MDHEN, CDR2 SYDVKM. There are 12 residues in the CDR3. The V end lost 6 bases, the J end lost 7 bases, and 12 bases lay between the germline ends. The CDR3 here is CASSPGPSTQYF. As DNA, the CDR3 is TGTGCCAGCAGCCCCGGGCCGTCGACCCAGTACTTC.

The CDR3 DNA sequence: TGTGCCAGTAGTCCCGGGGCCGTCCCGAGCAATCAGCCCCAGCATTTT. Translated: CASSPGAVPSNQPQHF. The V call is TRBV19, the J call TRBJ1-5; a weak D match, TRBD1 (5 bases). The CDR3 extends over 16 amino acids. Deletions cut 5 bases from V and 1 base from J, with 15 bases between. Germline values: CDR1 LNHDA, CDR2 SQIVND (reference sequence). Variable domain in full (rest from reference TRBV19 and TRBJ1-5): DGGITQSPKYLFRKEGQNVTLSCEQNLNHDAMYWYRQDPGQGLRLIYYSQIVNDFQKGDIAEGYSVSREKKESFPLTVTSAQKNPTAFYLCASSPGAVPSNQPQHFGDGTRLSIL.

The rearrangement links TRBV12-3 or TRBV12-4 to TRBJ1-2; D possibly corresponds to TRBD1 (6 bases). V lost 6 bases to trimming and J lost 4 bases, with 12 bases between them. The CDR3 extends over 13 amino acids. The CDR3: CASSRGEGYGYTF. The CDR3 coding sequence is TGTGCCAGCAGCAGGGGTGAAGGCTATGGCTACACCTTC.